This T cell receptor beta chain was found in a study of T cell responses to AZD1222 COVID-19 vaccine. Study-wide results and limits: Sampled repertoires all dated from after the peak T cell response. Baseline serology detected seropositivity in only 5 or 6 AZD1222 recipients.

There are 15 residues in the CDR3. Trimming pared 3 bases from V and 2 bases from J, leaving 13 bases between. Germline assignment: CDR1 LGHDT and CDR2 YNNKEL (reference sequence). Sequenced by immunoSEQ multiplex PCR; TCRdb stores in-frame clones only, minus some. The sample contains 100,000 to 150,000 clones, more than 85% of which appear only once. This clone has only one observation. Its antigen is still unknown. The genes are TRBV3-1 (or the pseudogene TRBV3-2) and TRBJ1-1; D is perhaps TRBD1 (6 bases). The source was peripheral blood, collected on day 0 of AZD1222 vaccination. This sequence originates from an adult in good health. This CDR3 is CASSQRDIPNTEAFF. In DNA form, the CDR3 reads TGTGCCAGCAGCCAGCGGGACATACCTAACACTGAAGCTTTCTTT.